The 25 T cell receptor beta chains below all came from one sample that was sequenced in a study of PD-1 blockade in classical Hodgkin lymphoma. Data came from immunoSEQ multiplex PCR; TCRdb stores just in-frame clones and leaves some out. This sample has approximately 27,000 clones, with over 70% found just once. Described time point: cycle 4 day 1 (C4D1), after five to seven weeks of nivolumab. There was relapse after autologous stem cell transplantation in every patient, and there was variation in brentuximab vedotin exposure. The material was peripheral blood mononuclear cells (PBMCs), obtained before the fourth cycle of nivolumab. The receptors were gathered from a human donor with classical Hodgkin lymphoma.

The chain links TRBV19 to TRBJ2-7, with 7 bases identical to TRBD1. This CDR3 has 15 residues. Germline V gene data show CDR1 as LNHDA and CDR2 as SQIVND (reference sequence). The trim removed 5 bases at V and 2 bases at J, leaving 9 bases unmatched. CDR3 DNA sequence: TGTGCCAGTAGTGCCGGGACAGCCCAAACCTACGAGCAGTACTTC. This codes for CASSAGTAQTYEQYF.

About this clone: No conserved phenylalanine or tryptophan ends this CDR3, so it is likely a read error. The DNA is left out, because the CDR3 cannot be placed on it with certainty; the CDR3 is given as TCRdb lists it. The chain recombines TRBV4-1 with TRBJ1-2; the table's D call, TRBD1, was not checked against the DNA. Germline V lookup: CDR1 MGHRA, CDR2 YSYEKL. The length of the CDR3 is 14 amino acids, counting both ends. This chain's CDR3 is CASSQVGETGGFQL.

The chain couples TRBV6-1 to TRBJ2-5; 7 positions agree with TRBD2. The CDR3 totals 16 residues. V lost 4 bases, J lost 5 bases, and 13 bases stayed unmatched. The V gene's germline CDR1 is MNHNS and CDR2 SASEGT. CDR3 in DNA: TGTGCCAGCAGTGCCTCTGACGGGGGGATCCGGGAGACCCAGTACTTC. It is translated as CASSASDGGIRETQYF.

The chain couples TRBV10-2 to TRBJ2-5; possible D gene TRBD1, 5 bases. Germline values: CDR1 WSHSY, CDR2 SAAADI. CDR3 size: 13 residues. Between the trimmed V and J ends, which lost 4 bases and 7 bases, there was a span of 13 bases. The CDR3 DNA sequence: TGCGCCAGCAGTGCTGGCCAGGGCGTGACCCAGTACTTC. It codes for CASSAGQGVTQYF.

The V call is TRBV6-6, the J call TRBJ1-6; no clear D gene. This CDR3 comprises 15 residues. Germline lookup yields CDR1 MNHNY and CDR2 SVGAGI (reference sequence). V dropped 4 bases and J dropped 9 bases, with 16 bases sitting between them. CDR3 sequence reads: CASSSIWTAGSPLHF. The CDR3 coding sequence is TGTGCCAGCAGTTCTATCTGGACTGCCGGTTCACCCCTCCACTTT.

This sequence joins TRBV19 and TRBJ2-5; 7 nucleotides match TRBD2. CDR3 length equals 15 residues. V gave up 4 bases and J gave up 3 bases; unmatched junction bases: 8. CDR1 and CDR2 from the germline V gene are LNHDA and SQIVND (reference sequence). The CDR3 here is CASSTLGGSEETQYF. As DNA, the CDR3 is TGTGCCAGTAGTACCCTGGGAGGGTCTGAAGAGACCCAGTACTTC.

J is TRBJ2-5 and V is TRBV9; 7 bases line up with TRBD2. V shed 4 bases and J 5 bases; nucleotides not matched to a gene: 17. This CDR3 contains 17 residues. Germline lookup yields CDR1 SGDLS and CDR2 YYNGEE. CDR3 nucleotide sequence: TGTGCCAGCAGCCGACGTAGCCGACTAGCTGTCTTGGAGACCCAGTACTTC. Residues: CASSRRSRLAVLETQYF.

The V gene is TRBV23-1, the J gene TRBJ2-3; 11 nucleotides align to TRBD2. TRBV23-1 has ORF status, its function being uncertain. The CDR3 runs 17 residues. V lost 0 bases, J lost 5 bases, and 7 bases stayed unmatched. The CDR3 DNA follows: TGCGCCAGCAGTCAATCGATTAGCGGGGGGGCTGTAGATACGCAGTATTTT. Protein product: CASSQSISGGAVDTQYF.

The chain links TRBV6-4 to TRBJ2-7, with D perhaps matching TRBD1 or TRBD2 (7 bases each). The CDR3 is 11 residues long. The germline CDR1 and CDR2 sequences are MRHNA and SNTAGT. Trimming removed 11 bases from V and 7 bases from J, with 15 bases in between. In nucleotides, the CDR3 is TGTGCCCCCAGGCAGGGGGGGGAGCAGTACTTC. This gives the protein CAPRQGGEQYF.

V and J are TRBV9 and TRBJ1-4; D not certain. Trimming stripped 0 bases from V and 3 bases from J, with 12 bases between. From germline, CDR1 is SGDLS and CDR2 YYNGEE. There are 16 residues in the CDR3. DNA for the CDR3: TGTGCCAGCAGCGTAGGTACGGAAAGTCCTAATGAAAAACTGTTTTTT. Protein product: CASSVGTESPNEKLFF.

The gene calls are TRBV5-5 and TRBJ1-5; TRBD1 agrees at 8 bases. In germline, CDR1 is SGHKS, CDR2 YYEKEE (reference sequence). Trimming took 4 bases from V and 5 from J; bases not matched to a gene: 8. The CDR3 spans 15 residues. The CDR3 DNA reads TGTGCCAGCAGCCTCCAAGGACAGGGCCATCAGCCCCAGCATTTT. Protein: CASSLQGQGHQPQHF.

This rearrangement joins TRBV11-2 to TRBJ2-5, with 10 positions matching TRBD2. The CDR3 is 15 amino acids. The junction had 4 bases not matched to a gene; V was cut back by 5 bases and J by 1 base. Germline V CDR1 and CDR2: SGHAT, FQNNGV. CDR3 in DNA: TGTGCCAGCAGCCCACTAGCGGGGAGCCAAGAGACCCAGTACTTC. Amino acids: CASSPLAGSQETQYF. Full variable domain (outside the CDR3, taken from reference TRBV11-2 and TRBJ2-5): EAGVAQSPRYKIIEKRQSVAFWCNPISGHATLYWYQQILGQGPKLLIQFQNNGVVDDSQLPKDRFSAERLKGVDSTLKIQPAKLEDSAVYLCASSPLAGSQETQYFGPGTRLLVL.

The gene calls are TRBV9 and TRBJ2-1, with 8 bases lining up with TRBD2. Unmatched junction bases numbered 7, after V lost 0 bases and J lost 8 bases. The CDR3 is 15 amino acids. The V gene's germline CDR1 is SGDLS and CDR2 YYNGEE. The CDR3 coding sequence is TGTGCCAGCAGCGTAGGGGCGGGGGGAAAAGATGAGCAGTTCTTC. It encodes CASSVGAGGKDEQFF. Complete variable domain (other parts from reference TRBV9 and TRBJ2-1): DSGVTQTPKHLITATGQRVTLRCSPRSGDLSVYWYQQSLDQGLQFLIQYYNGEERAKGNILERFSAQQFPDLHSELNLSSLELGDSALYFCASSVGAGGKDEQFFGPGTRLTVL.

V and J are TRBV29-1 and TRBJ2-6; perhaps TRBD2 as D (5 bases). Germline loops: CDR1 SQVTM, CDR2 ANQGSEA. V gave up 0 bases and J gave up 0 bases, with 18 bases separating them. This CDR3 is built from 19 residues. The CDR3 here is CSVEDSSLEVLSGANVLTF. The CDR3 DNA is TGCAGCGTTGAAGATTCGAGCCTGGAGGTCCTCTCTGGGGCCAACGTCCTGACTTTC.

This clone was picked up a small number of times. The chain has TRBV6-5 and TRBJ1-2; D gene uncertain. The CDR3 contains 14 residues. V lost 8 bases and J lost 4, with 17 bases in between. CDR1 and CDR2 from the germline V gene are MNHEY and SVGAGI. CDR3 sequence reads: CASGSTSNSYGYTF. The CDR3 bases are TGTGCCAGCGGTTCGACTAGTAATTCCTATGGCTACACCTTC.

V usage is TRBV9 and J usage is TRBJ2-1; 9 bases are shared with TRBD2. V was clipped by 5 bases and J by 7 bases; unmatched bases: 4. This CDR3 comprises 13 residues. Germline V lookup: CDR1 SGDLS, CDR2 YYNGEE. The chain's CDR3 is CASRGTSSNEQFF. The CDR3 DNA follows: TGTGCCAGCAGGGGGACTAGCAGTAATGAGCAGTTCTTC.

This clone turned up a few times. The chain couples TRBV6-5 to TRBJ2-7; 8 bases are a match to TRBD1. The CDR3 extends over 13 amino acids. The V gene end was trimmed by 6 bases and the J gene end by 9 bases; junction bases not matched to a gene: 10. Germline assignment: CDR1 MNHEY and CDR2 SVGAGI. CDR3 sequence: CASRSYRGAVQYF. DNA of the CDR3: TGTGCCAGCAGGTCGTACAGGGGGGCCGTGCAGTACTTC.

This CDR3 reads CASSSGTSGGGEQYF. The CDR3 DNA sequence: TGTGCCAGCTCATCAGGGACTAGCGGGGGAGGCGAGCAGTACTTC. The genes are TRBV18 and TRBJ2-7; 14 bases map to TRBD2. The ends lost 5 bases at V and 6 bases at J; junction bases unmatched: 6. This CDR3 is built from 15 residues. The germline CDR1 and CDR2 sequences are KGHSH and LQKENI.

As concerns this clone: The identical CDR3 is also encoded by other nucleotide sequences in the sample. J is TRBJ2-7 and V is TRBV5-1; D is perhaps TRBD1 (6 bases). CDR1 and CDR2 from the germline V gene are SGHRS and YFSETQ. The CDR3 consists of 13 residues. Trimming cost V 0 bases and J 2 bases, with 6 bases left between them. CDR3 amino acids: CASSLDRAYEQYF. The CDR3 DNA follows: TGCGCCAGCAGCTTGGACAGGGCCTACGAGCAGTACTTC. Variable domain in full (rest from reference TRBV5-1 and TRBJ2-7): KAGVTQTPRYLIKTRGQQVTLSCSPISGHRSVSWYQQTPGQGLQFLFEYFSETQRNKGNFPGRFSGRQFSNSRSEMNVSTLELGDSALYLCASSLDRAYEQYFGPGTRLTVT.

This clone was picked up one time. The J gene is TRBJ2-7, the V gene TRBV5-1, with D perhaps matching TRBD1 (5 bases). V shed 5 bases and J shed 2 bases, with 17 bases lying between them. Looked up from germline, CDR1 is SGHRS and CDR2 is YFSETQ. CDR3 size: 15 residues. CDR3 residues: CASRKTEMNTYEQYF. Written as DNA, the CDR3 is TGCGCCAGCAGAAAGACAGAGATGAATACCTACGAGCAGTACTTC.

This clone is deemed medium-sized. CDR3 sequence: CASTSGRGSYEQYF. The CDR3, as DNA: TGTGCCAGCACCTCGGGCAGGGGTTCCTACGAGCAGTACTTC. J is TRBJ2-7 and V is TRBV13, with a weak D call TRBD1 (6 bases). The CDR3 has 14 amino acids. The V and J ends lost 7 bases and 1 base respectively, with 14 bases between them. CDR1 and CDR2 from the germline V gene are PRHDT and FYEKMQ (reference sequence).

This chain uses TRBV19 with TRBJ2-3; D gene uncertain. The CDR3 runs to 15 residues. Trimming shortened V by 10 bases and J by 3 bases, and 20 bases separated the two germline ends. Germline assignment: CDR1 LNHDA and CDR2 SQIVND (reference sequence). CDR3 nucleotides: TGTGCCACCCGTCGGGCCCCTAACCTTACAGATACGCAGTATTTT. Its translation is CATRRAPNLTDTQYF.

A few counts support this clone. The chain is built from TRBV5-6 and TRBJ1-6, with TRBD1 matching over 10 bases. The CDR3 consists of 14 residues. The V segment lost 4 bases and the J segment 8 bases; nucleotides outside the gene matches: 3. Germline V lookup: CDR1 SGHDT, CDR2 YYEEEE. The CDR3 sequence is CASSPGTGDSPLHF. CDR3 bases: TGTGCCAGCAGCCCCGGGACAGGGGATTCACCCCTCCACTTT.

The chain couples TRBV11-2 to TRBJ1-5; 7 positions agree with TRBD1. The CDR3 is made up of 15 amino acids. Germline values: CDR1 SGHAT, CDR2 FQNNGV. Trimming cost V 5 bases and J 1 base; bases outside gene matches: 5. As DNA, the CDR3 is TGTGCCAGCAGCACCCACAGGGGAAGCAATCAGCCCCAGCATTTT. Residues: CASSTHRGSNQPQHF.

The chain uses TRBV19 and TRBJ2-6, with D unresolved. Germline lookup yields CDR1 LNHDA and CDR2 SQIVND (reference sequence). Trimming took off 8 bases at V and 2 bases at J, with 7 bases between the two ends. This CDR3 has 13 amino acids. CDR3 in DNA: TGTGCCAGTGTTGAGGCTGGGGCCAACGTCCTGACTTTC. Translation gives CASVEAGANVLTF.